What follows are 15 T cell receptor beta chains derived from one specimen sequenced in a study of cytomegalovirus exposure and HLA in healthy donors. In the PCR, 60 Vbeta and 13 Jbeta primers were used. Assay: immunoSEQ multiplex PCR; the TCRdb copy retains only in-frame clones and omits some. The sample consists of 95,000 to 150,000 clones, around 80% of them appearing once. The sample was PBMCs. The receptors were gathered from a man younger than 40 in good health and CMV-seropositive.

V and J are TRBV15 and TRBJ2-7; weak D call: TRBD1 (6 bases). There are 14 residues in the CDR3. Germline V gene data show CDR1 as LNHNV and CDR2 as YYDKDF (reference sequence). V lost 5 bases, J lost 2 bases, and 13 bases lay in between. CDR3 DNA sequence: TGTGCCACCAGCCCAGGGGTTAGCGCCTACGAGCAGTACTTC. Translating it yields CATSPGVSAYEQYF.

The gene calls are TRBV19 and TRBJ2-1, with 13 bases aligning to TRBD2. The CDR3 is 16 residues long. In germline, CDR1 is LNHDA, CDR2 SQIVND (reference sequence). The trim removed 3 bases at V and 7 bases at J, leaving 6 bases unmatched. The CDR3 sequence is CASSIRRTSGRNEQFF. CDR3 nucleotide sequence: TGTGCCAGTAGTATTCGACGGACTAGCGGGAGAAATGAGCAGTTCTTC.

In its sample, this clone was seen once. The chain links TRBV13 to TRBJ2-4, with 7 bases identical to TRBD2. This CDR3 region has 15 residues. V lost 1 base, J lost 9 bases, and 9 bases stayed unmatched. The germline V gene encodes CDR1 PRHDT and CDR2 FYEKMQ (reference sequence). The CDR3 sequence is CASSLVAETGGIQYF. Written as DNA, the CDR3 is TGTGCCAGCAGCTTAGTGGCTGAAACGGGGGGCATTCAGTACTTC.

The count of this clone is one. CDR3 sequence reads: CASSLKREGQGELFF. The CDR3 region has the DNA TGTGCCAGCAGTTTGAAAAGGGAAGGACAAGGGGAGCTGTTTTTT. V gene TRBV27 combines with J gene TRBJ2-2; maybe TRBD1 (5 bases). Germline V CDR1 and CDR2: MNHEY, SMNVEV (reference sequence). Trimming removed 3 bases from V and 8 bases from J, with 16 bases in between. This CDR3 contains 15 residues.

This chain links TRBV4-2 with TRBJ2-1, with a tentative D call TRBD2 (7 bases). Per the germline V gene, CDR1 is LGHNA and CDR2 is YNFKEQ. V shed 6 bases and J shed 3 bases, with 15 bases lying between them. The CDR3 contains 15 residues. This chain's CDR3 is CASRKGGSDYNEQFF. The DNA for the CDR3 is TGTGCCAGCAGAAAGGGGGGGAGTGACTACAATGAGCAGTTCTTC.

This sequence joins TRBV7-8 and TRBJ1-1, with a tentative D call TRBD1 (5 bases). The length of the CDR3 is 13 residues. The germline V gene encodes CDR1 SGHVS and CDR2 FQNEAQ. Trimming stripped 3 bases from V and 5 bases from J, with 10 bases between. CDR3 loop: CASSFGGGTEAFF. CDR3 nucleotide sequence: TGTGCCAGCAGCTTTGGGGGGGGGACTGAAGCTTTCTTT.

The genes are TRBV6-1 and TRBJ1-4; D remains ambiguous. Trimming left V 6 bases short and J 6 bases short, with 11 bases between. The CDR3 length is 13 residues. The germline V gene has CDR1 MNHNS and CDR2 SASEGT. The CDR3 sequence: CASRSTAYEKLFF. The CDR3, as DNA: TGTGCCAGCAGATCAACAGCTTATGAAAAACTGTTTTTT.

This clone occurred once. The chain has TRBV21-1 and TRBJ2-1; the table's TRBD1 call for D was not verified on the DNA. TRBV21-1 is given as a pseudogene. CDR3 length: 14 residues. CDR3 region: CASSPNPLQNEQFF. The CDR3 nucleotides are TGTGCCAGCAGCCCAAATCCCCTTCAGAATGAGCAGTTCTTC.

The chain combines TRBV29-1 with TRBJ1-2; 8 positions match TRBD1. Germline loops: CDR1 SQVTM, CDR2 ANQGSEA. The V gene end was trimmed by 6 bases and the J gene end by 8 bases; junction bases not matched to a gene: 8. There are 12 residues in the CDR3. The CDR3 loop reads CSVPGTGGGYTF. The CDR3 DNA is TGCAGCGTCCCCGGGACAGGTGGCGGCTACACCTTC. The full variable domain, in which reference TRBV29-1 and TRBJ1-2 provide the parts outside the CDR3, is SAVISQKPSRDICQRGTSLTIQCQVDSQVTMMFWYRQQPGQSLTLIATANQGSEATYESGFVIDKFPISRPNLTFSTLTVSNMSPEDSSIYLCSVPGTGGGYTFGSGTRLTVV.

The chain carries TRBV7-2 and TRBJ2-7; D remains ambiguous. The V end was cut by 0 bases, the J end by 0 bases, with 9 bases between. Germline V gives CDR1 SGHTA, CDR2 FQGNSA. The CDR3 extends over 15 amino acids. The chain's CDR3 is CASSLAAVSSYEQYF. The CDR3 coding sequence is TGTGCCAGCAGCTTAGCCGCGGTTAGCTCCTACGAGCAGTACTTC.

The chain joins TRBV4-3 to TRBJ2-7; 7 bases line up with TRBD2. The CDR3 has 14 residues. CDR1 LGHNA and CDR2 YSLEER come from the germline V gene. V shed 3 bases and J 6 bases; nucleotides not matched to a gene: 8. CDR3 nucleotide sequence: TGCGCCAGCAGCCAGGTTGGGGGGGTAAGCGAGCAGTACTTC. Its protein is CASSQVGGVSEQYF.

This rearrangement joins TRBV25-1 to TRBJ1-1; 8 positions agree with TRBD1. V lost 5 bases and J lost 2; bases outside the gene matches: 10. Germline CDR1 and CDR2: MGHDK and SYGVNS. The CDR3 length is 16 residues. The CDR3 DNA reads TGTGCCAGCAGTAGAGCCGGGACAGGACTAAACACTGAAGCTTTCTTT. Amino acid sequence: CASSRAGTGLNTEAFF.

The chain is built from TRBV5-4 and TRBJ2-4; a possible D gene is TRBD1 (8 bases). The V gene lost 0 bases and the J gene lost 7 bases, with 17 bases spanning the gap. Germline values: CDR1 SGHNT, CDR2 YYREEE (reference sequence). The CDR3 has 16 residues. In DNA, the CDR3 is TGTGCCAGCAGCTTGGGAGGACAGGGCGGGGGCAACATTCAGTACTTC. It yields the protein CASSLGGQGGGNIQYF.

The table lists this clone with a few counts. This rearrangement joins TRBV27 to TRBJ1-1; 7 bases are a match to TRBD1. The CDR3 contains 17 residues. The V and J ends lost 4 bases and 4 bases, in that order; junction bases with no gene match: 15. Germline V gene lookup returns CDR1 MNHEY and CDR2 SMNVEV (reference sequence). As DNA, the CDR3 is TGTGCCAGCAGTTCATTTACGTTAGGGGGCGCGCCCACTGAAGCTTTCTTT. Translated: CASSSFTLGGAPTEAFF.

CDR3 amino acids: CASSLGAGVLTEAFF. The CDR3 DNA sequence: TGTGCCAGCAGCTTAGGCGCGGGGGTTCTGACTGAAGCTTTCTTT. V and J are TRBV13 and TRBJ1-1, with D tentatively TRBD1 (5 bases). This CDR3 contains 15 residues. Per germline, CDR1 PRHDT and CDR2 FYEKMQ (reference sequence). V shed 0 bases and J shed 5 bases, with 13 bases lying between them.